This TCR beta chain was retrieved from a study of blood T cell repertoires in COVID-19. Across over 20 US areas, participants ranged in age from 18 to 89 years. The protocol was immunoSEQ multiplex PCR, while the TCRdb copy is restricted to in-frame clones and leaves out a portion. The sample lists 120,000 to 150,000 clones; about 84% were seen once. Germline V gives CDR1 SGHTA, CDR2 FQGNSA. This CDR3 region has 14 residues. V lost 6 bases and J lost 6, with 15 bases in between. The sequenced sample was PBMCs or T cells enriched from blood (not recorded which). This TCR derives from a woman younger than 30 who had been exposed to COVID-19. The chain uses TRBV7-2 and TRBJ2-1; possible D gene TRBD2, 6 bases. The CDR3 sequence is CASSFGLASNEQFF. In nucleotides, the CDR3 is TGTGCCAGCAGTTTTGGGCTAGCGTCCAATGAGCAGTTCTTC.